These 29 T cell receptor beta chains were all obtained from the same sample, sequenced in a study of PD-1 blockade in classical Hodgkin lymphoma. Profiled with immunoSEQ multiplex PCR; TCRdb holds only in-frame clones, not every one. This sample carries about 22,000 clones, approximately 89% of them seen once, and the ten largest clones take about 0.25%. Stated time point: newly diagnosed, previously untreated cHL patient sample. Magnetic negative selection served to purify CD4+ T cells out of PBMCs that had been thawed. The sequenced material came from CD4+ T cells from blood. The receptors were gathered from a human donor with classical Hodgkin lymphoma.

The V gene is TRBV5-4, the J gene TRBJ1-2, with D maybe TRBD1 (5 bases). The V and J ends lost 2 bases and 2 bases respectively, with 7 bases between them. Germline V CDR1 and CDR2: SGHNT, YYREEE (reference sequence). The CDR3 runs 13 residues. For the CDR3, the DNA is TGTGCCAGCAGCTTCCCAGGGAACTATGGCTACACCTTC. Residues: CASSFPGNYGYTF.

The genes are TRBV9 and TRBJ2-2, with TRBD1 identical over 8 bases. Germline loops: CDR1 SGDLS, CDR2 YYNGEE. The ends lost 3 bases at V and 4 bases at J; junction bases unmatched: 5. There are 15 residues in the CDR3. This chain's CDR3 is CASSGTGGGTGELFF. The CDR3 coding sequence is TGTGCCAGCAGCGGAACAGGGGGTGGCACCGGGGAGCTGTTTTTT.

The DNA of the CDR3 is TGTGCCTCCTCAGGGGGCGTAGGGGATACGCAGTATTTT. The encoded protein is CASSGGVGDTQYF. The chain employs TRBV6-5 and TRBJ2-3; TRBD1 matches 8 bases. The CDR3 covers 13 residues. The V and J ends lost 11 bases and 6 bases, in that order; junction bases with no gene match: 10. Germline V gene lookup returns CDR1 MNHEY and CDR2 SVGAGI.

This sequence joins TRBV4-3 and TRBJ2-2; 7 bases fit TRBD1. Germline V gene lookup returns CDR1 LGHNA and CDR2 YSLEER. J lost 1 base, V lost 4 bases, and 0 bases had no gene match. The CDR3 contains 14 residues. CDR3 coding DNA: TGCGCCAGCAGCCGACAGGGGAACACCGGGGAGCTGTTTTTT. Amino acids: CASSRQGNTGELFF.

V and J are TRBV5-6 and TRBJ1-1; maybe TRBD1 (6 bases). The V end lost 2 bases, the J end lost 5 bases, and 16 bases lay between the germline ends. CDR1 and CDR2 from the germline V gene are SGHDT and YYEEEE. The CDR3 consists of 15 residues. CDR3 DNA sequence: TGTGCCAGCAGCTTACTGCGTGGGGGGCGTACTGAAGCTTTCTTT. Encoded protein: CASSLLRGGRTEAFF.

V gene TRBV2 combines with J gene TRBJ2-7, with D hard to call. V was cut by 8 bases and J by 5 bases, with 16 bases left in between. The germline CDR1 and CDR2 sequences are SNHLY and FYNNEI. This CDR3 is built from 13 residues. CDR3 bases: TGTGCCAGCGGGTACAAAGTTAGCCACGAGCAGTACTTC. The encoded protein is CASGYKVSHEQYF.

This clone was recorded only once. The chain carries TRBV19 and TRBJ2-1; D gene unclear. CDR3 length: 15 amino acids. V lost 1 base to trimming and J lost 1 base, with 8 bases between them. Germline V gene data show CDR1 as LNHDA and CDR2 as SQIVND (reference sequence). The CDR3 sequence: CASSIGARSYNEQFF. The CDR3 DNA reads TGTGCCAGTAGTATAGGGGCAAGGTCCTACAATGAGCAGTTCTTC.

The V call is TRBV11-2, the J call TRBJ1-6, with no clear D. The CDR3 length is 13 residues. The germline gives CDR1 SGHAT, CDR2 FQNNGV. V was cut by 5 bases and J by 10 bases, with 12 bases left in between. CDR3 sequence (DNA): TGTGCCAGCAGCCTGAGGATGGGGTCACCCCTCCACTTT. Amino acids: CASSLRMGSPLHF.

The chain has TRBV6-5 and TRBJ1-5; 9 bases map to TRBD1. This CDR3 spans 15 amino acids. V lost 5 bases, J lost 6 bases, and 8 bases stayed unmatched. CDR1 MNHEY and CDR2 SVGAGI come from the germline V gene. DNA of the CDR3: TGTGCCAGCAGTAGACAGGGGGGTGTAAGTCAGCCCCAGCATTTT. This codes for CASSRQGGVSQPQHF.

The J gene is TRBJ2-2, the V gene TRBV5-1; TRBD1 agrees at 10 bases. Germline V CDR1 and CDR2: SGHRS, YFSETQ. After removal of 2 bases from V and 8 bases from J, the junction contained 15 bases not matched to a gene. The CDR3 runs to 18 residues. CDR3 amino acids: CASSFTASGTGVLGELFF. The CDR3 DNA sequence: TGCGCCAGCAGCTTTACCGCCTCCGGGACAGGGGTGCTTGGGGAGCTGTTTTTT.

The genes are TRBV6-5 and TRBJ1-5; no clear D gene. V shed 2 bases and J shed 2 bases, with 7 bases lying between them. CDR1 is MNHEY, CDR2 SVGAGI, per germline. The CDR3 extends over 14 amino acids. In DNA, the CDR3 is TGTGCCAGCAGTTACCAGCGGGGCAATCAGCCCCAGCATTTT. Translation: CASSYQRGNQPQHF.

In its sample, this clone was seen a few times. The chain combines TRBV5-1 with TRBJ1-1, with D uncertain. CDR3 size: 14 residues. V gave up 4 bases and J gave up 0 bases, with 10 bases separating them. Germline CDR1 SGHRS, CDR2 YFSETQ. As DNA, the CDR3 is TGCGCCAGCAGCACGCAAACCATGAACACTGAAGCTTTCTTT. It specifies CASSTQTMNTEAFF.

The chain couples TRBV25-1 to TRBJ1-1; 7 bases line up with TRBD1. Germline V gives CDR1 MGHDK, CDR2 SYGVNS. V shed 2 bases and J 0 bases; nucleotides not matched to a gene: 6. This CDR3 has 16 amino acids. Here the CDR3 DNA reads TGTGCCAGCAGTGAAACCCGGACAGGACTGAACACTGAAGCTTTCTTT. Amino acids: CASSETRTGLNTEAFF.

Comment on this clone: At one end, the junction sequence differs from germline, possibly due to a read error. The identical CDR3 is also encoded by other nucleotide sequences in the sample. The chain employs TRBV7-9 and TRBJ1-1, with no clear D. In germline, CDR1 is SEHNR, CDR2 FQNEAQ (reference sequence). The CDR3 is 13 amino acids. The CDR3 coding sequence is TGTGCCAGCAGCTTCAGTCAGAACACTGAGGCTTTCTTT. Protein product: CASSFSQNTEAFF. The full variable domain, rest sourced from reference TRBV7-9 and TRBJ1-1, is DTGVSQNPRHKITKRGQNVTFRCDPISEHNRLYWYRQTLGQGPEFLTYFQNEAQLEKSRLLSDRFSAERPKGSFSTLEIQRTEQGDSAMYLCASSFSQNTEAFFGQGTRLTVV.

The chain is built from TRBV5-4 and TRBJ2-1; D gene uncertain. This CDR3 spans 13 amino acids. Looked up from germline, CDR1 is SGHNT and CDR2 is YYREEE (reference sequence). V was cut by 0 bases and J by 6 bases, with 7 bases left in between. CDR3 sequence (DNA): TGTGCCAGCAGCTTGGGAGAGGTCAATGAGCAGTTCTTC. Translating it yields CASSLGEVNEQFF.

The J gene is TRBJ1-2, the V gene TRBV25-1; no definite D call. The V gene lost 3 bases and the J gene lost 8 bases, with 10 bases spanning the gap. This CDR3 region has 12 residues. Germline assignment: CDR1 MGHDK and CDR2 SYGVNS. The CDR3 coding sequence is TGTGCCAGCAGTGACCCCGCCGGGGGCTACACCTTC. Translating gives CASSDPAGGYTF.

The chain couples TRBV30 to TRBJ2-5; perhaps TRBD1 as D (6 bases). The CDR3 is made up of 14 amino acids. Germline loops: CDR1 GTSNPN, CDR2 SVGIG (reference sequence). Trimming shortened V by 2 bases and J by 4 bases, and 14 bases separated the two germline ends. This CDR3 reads CAWSSTGHAETQYF. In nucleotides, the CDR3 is TGTGCCTGGAGTTCAACAGGGCACGCAGAGACCCAGTACTTC. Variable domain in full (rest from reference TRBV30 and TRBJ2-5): SQTIHQWPATLVQPVGSPLSLECTVEGTSNPNLYWYRQAAGRGLQLLFYSVGIGQISSEVPQNLSASRPQDRQFILSSKKLLLSDSGFYLCAWSSTGHAETQYFGPGTRLLVL.

The CDR3, as DNA: TGTGCCAGTACGTTCTGGGCAGGGACATATGGCTACACCTTC. This sequence encodes CASTFWAGTYGYTF. The rearrangement links TRBV19 to TRBJ1-2; D is possibly TRBD1 (6 bases). This CDR3 spans 14 amino acids. V was pared by 7 bases and J by 5 bases, with 17 bases between. Germline CDR1 reads LNHDA; CDR2 reads SQIVND (reference sequence).

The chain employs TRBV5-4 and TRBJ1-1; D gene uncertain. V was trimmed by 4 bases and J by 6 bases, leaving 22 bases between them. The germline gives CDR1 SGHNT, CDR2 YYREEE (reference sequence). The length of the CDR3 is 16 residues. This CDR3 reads CASSQGWEGLVAEAFF. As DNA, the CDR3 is TGTGCCAGCAGCCAAGGTTGGGAGGGATTGGTTGCTGAAGCTTTCTTT.

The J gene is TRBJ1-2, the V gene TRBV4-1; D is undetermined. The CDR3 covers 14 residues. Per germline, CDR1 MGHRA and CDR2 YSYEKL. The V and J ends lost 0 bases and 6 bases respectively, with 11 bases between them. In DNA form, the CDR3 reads TGCGCCAGCAGCCAAGATGGCCGAAGACATGGCTACACCTTC. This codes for CASSQDGRRHGYTF.

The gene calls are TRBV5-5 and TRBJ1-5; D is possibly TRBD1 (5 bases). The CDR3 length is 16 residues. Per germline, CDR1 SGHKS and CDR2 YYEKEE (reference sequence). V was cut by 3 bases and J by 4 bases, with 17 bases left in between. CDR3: CASSYRAAWGNQPQHF. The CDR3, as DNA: TGTGCCAGCAGCTACCGGGCCGCATGGGGGAATCAGCCCCAGCATTTT.

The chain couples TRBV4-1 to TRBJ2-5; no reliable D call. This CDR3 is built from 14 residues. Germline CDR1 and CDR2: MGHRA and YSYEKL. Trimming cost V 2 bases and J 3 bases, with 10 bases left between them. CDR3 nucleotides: TGCGCCAGCAGCCAACAGTGGATAGAAGAGACCCAGTACTTC. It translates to CASSQQWIEETQYF.

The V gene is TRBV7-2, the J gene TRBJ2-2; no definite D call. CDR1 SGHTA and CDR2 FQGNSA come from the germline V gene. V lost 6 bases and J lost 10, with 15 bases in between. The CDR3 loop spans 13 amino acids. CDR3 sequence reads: CASSSKFQQELFF. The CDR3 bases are TGTGCCAGCAGTTCAAAGTTCCAGCAGGAGCTGTTTTTT.

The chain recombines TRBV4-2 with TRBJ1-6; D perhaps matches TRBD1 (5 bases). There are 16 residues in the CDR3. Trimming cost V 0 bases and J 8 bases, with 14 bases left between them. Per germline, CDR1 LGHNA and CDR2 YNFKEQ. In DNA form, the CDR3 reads TGTGCCAGCAGCCAAGATGTTTCGGGACGGCATTCACCCCTCCACTTT. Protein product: CASSQDVSGRHSPLHF.

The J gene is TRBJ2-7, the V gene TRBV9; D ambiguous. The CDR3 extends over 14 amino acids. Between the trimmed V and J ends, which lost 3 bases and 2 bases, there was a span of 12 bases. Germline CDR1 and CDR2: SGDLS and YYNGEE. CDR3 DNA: TGTGCCAGCAGCGCGTTTCCGGAAACCTACGAGCAGTACTTC. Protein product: CASSAFPETYEQYF. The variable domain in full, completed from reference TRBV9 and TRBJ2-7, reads DSGVTQTPKHLITATGQRVTLRCSPRSGDLSVYWYQQSLDQGLQFLIQYYNGEERAKGNILERFSAQQFPDLHSELNLSSLELGDSALYFCASSAFPETYEQYFGPGTRLTVT.

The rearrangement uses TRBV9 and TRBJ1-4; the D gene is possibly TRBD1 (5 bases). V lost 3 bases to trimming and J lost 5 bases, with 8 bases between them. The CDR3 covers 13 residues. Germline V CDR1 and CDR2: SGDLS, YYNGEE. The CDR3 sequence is CASSGRDNEKLFF. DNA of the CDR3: TGTGCCAGCAGCGGCCGGGACAATGAAAAACTGTTTTTT.

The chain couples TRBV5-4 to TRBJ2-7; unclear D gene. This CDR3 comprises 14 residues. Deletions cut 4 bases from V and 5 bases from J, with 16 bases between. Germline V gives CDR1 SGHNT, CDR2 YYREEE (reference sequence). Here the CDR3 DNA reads TGTGCCAGCAGCCCCCGGAGTGGTCCCGACGAGCAGTACTTC. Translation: CASSPRSGPDEQYF.

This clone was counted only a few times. This CDR3 is CASSQPTSGSYNEQFF. CDR3 coding DNA: TGCGCCAGCAGCCAACCGACTAGCGGATCTTACAATGAGCAGTTCTTC. The rearrangement links TRBV4-1 to TRBJ2-1; 9 bases line up with TRBD2. Germline CDR1 reads MGHRA; CDR2 reads YSYEKL. This CDR3 has 16 residues. V dropped 2 bases and J dropped 4; count of bases not matched to a gene: 6.

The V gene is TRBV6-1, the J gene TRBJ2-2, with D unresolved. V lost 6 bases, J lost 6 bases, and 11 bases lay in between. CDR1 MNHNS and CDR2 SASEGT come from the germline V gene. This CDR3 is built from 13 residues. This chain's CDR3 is CASRASGPGELFF. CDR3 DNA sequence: TGTGCCAGCAGAGCATCGGGCCCCGGGGAGCTGTTTTTT.